This record concerns one T cell receptor (beta chain) sequence. Antigen specificity is unknown. These data originate in a study of T cell responses to AZD1222 COVID-19 vaccine. Study-wide results and limits: Only a handful of AZD1222 recipients, roughly six in all, had baseline seropositivity. The donor group comprised mostly white British people and more females; the analysis possibly underestimated clonal diversity. The repertoires were collected only after the peak T cell response.

Analysis merged second doses at about 4 or about 12 weeks. This table comes from immunoSEQ multiplex PCR, and its TCRdb copy is limited to in-frame clones, with some not included. The sample holds roughly 120,000 clones, 88% seen once. Here the sequenced sample was peripheral blood, taken 28 days after the second AZD1222 dose. This sequence was found in an adult who received the AZD1222 COVID-19 vaccine.

The CDR3 region is CASRTTWTSGNNEQFF. CDR3 coding DNA: TGTGCCAGTAGGACAACATGGACTAGCGGAAACAATGAGCAGTTCTTC. The chain employs TRBV19 and TRBJ2-1; the match to TRBD2 covers 10 bases. The V and J ends lost 6 bases and 5 bases, in that order; junction bases with no gene match: 10. The germline gives CDR1 LNHDA, CDR2 SQIVND (reference sequence). This CDR3 is 16 amino acids long. The complete variable domain, with remaining parts taken from reference TRBV19 and TRBJ2-1, reads DGGITQSPKYLFRKEGQNVTLSCEQNLNHDAMYWYRQDPGQGLRLIYYSQIVNDFQKGDIAEGYSVSREKKESFPLTVTSAQKNPTAFYLCASRTTWTSGNNEQFFGPGTRLTVL.